Given below is one TCR beta chain in context. The data were taken from a study of blood T cell repertoires in COVID-19. About the research overall: The study drew acute and convalescent COVID-19 samples from the United States, Italy and Spain. T cells, B-cell-depleted T cells, or PBMCs provided the cDNA or gDNA that served as material.

Trimming removed 4 bases from V and 0 bases from J, with 13 bases in between. The CDR3 spans 15 residues. Germline loops: CDR1 SNHLY, CDR2 FYNNEI. In the study's own analysis: Researchers report that nucleated cell counts were estimated from reference gene primer amplification. Repertoires were generated with immunoSEQ multiplex PCR, while TCRdb's copy carries only in-frame clones and drops some. The V and J calls and clone size are taken from that table; D and trimming were inferred from the DNA. This table has a few hundred thousand clones, about 89% appearing once. The clonotype originates from a man in his forties or fifties with acute or convalescent COVID-19. The chain links TRBV2 to TRBJ2-7; maybe TRBD2 (6 bases). Sequencing was done on a sample of peripheral blood. Here the CDR3 reads CASSVGDSNSYEQYF. In nucleotides, the CDR3 is TGTGCCAGCAGTGTGGGGGACTCGAACTCCTACGAGCAGTACTTC.